The 6 T cell receptor beta chains reported below all come from one sample, sequenced in a study of PD-1 blockade in classical Hodgkin lymphoma. After autologous stem cell transplantation all patients relapsed, and prior brentuximab vedotin exposure differed between cohorts. Sequencing used immunoSEQ multiplex PCR; TCRdb keeps in-frame clones, though not all of them. The sample contains about 6,800 clones, approximately 80% of which appear only once. The sequencing here drew on peripheral blood mononuclear cells (PBMCs), taken before the second cycle of nivolumab. These receptors all come from a human donor with classical Hodgkin lymphoma.

V gene TRBV5-5 combines with J gene TRBJ2-2; perhaps TRBD2 as D (6 bases). CDR1 and CDR2 from the germline V gene are SGHKS and YYEKEE (reference sequence). The CDR3 length is 17 residues. Deletions cut 4 bases from V and 4 bases from J, with 20 bases between. The CDR3 coding sequence is TGTGCCAGCAGCCAAGAACCCCGTGGGGGAGGCACCGGGGAGCTGTTTTTT. Protein: CASSQEPRGGGTGELFF.

The chain has TRBV6-1 and TRBJ2-7; 7 nucleotides align to TRBD2. V was clipped by 9 bases and J by 2 bases; unmatched bases: 4. The CDR3 runs to 12 residues. The germline V gene encodes CDR1 MNHNS and CDR2 SASEGT. This CDR3 reads CASNGGTYEQYF. The CDR3 coding sequence is TGTGCCAGTAACGGGGGGACCTACGAGCAGTACTTC.

This clone was seen just once. The chain joins TRBV6-5 to TRBJ2-1; D may correspond to TRBD1 or TRBD2 (6 bases each). The CDR3 extends over 15 amino acids. Trimming stripped 6 bases from V and 2 bases from J, with 14 bases between. The germline gives CDR1 MNHEY, CDR2 SVGAGI. This CDR3 reads CASRRVRGAYNEQFF. Written as DNA, the CDR3 is TGTGCCAGCAGGAGGGTTAGGGGGGCCTACAATGAGCAGTTCTTC.

J is TRBJ1-5 and V is TRBV28; perhaps TRBD1 as D (5 bases). With 5 bases removed from V and 0 bases from J, the gap between germline ends came to 14 bases. This CDR3 comprises 16 residues. CDR1 is MDHEN and CDR2 is SYDVKM in the germline V gene. CDR3 amino acids: CASSPTEGYSNQPQHF. CDR3 bases: TGTGCCAGCAGTCCGACAGAGGGTTATAGCAATCAGCCCCAGCATTTT.

J is TRBJ2-3 and V is TRBV28, with D possibly TRBD1 on 6 matching bases. CDR3 size: 15 residues. Germline V gene lookup returns CDR1 MDHEN and CDR2 SYDVKM. Trimming stripped 7 bases from V and 0 bases from J, with 14 bases between. This CDR3 is CASNFGTSSTDTQYF. DNA of the CDR3: TGTGCCAGCAATTTCGGGACATCTAGCACAGATACGCAGTATTTT. The full variable domain, its missing parts supplied by reference TRBV28 and TRBJ2-3, is DVKVTQSSRYLVKRTGEKVFLECVQDMDHENMFWYRQDPGLGLRLIYFSYDVKMKEKGDIPEGYSVSREKKERFSLILESASTNQTSMYLCASNFGTSSTDTQYFGPGTRLTVL.

Concerning this clone itself: A far larger clone is only one base removed, so a read error is likely. The same CDR3 also results from other DNA sequences found in this sample. This sequence joins TRBV6-5 and TRBJ2-7; tentatively, D is TRBD1 (5 bases). The CDR3 consists of 15 residues. In germline, CDR1 is MNHEY, CDR2 SVGAGI. The CDR3 region is CASSYSTTAGYEQYF. The DNA of the CDR3 is TGTGCCAGCAGTTACTCGACGACAGCCGGTTACGAGCAATACTTC.